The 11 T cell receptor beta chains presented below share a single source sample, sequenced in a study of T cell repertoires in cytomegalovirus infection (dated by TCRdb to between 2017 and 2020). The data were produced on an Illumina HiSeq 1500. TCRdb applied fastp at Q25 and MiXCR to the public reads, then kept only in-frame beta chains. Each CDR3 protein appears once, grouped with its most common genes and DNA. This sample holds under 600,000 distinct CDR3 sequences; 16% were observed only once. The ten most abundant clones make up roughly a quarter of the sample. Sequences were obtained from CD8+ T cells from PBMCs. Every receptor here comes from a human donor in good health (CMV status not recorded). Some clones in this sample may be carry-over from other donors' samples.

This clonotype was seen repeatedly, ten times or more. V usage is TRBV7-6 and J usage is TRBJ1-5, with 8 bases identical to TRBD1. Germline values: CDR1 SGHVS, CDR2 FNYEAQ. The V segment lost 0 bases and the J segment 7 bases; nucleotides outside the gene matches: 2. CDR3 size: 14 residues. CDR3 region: CASSLARGHQPQHF. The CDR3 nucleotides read TGTGCCAGCAGCTTAGCCAGGGGGCACCAGCCCCAGCATTTT.

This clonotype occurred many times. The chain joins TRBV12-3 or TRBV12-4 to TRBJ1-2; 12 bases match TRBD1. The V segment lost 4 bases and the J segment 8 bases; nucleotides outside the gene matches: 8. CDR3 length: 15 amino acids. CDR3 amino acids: CASSSPGQGASGYTF. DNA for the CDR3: TGTGCCAGCAGTTCCCCGGGACAGGGGGCGTCCGGCTACACCTTC.

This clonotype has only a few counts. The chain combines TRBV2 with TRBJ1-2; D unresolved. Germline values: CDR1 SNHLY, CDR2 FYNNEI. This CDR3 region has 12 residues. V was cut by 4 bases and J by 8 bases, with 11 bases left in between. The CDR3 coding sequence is TGTGCCAGCAGTGGCTCGGTAGGGGGCTACACCTTC. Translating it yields CASSGSVGGYTF.

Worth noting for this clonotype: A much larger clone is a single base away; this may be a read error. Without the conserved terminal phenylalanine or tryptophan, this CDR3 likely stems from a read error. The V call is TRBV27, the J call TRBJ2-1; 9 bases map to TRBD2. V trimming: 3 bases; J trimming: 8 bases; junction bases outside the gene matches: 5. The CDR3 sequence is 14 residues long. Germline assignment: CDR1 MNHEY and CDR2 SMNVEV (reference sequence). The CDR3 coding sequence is TGTGCCAGCAGTTTCTTAGCGGGAGTGGATGAGCAGTTCTAC. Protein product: CASSFLAGVDEQFY.

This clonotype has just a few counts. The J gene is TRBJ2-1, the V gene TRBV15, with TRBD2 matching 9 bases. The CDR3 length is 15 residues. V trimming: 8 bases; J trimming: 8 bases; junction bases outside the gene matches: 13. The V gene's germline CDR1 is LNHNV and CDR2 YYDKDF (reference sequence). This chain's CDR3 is CATGAGAGGFYEQFF. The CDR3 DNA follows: TGTGCCACCGGGGCGGGAGCGGGGGGTTTCTATGAGCAGTTCTTC.

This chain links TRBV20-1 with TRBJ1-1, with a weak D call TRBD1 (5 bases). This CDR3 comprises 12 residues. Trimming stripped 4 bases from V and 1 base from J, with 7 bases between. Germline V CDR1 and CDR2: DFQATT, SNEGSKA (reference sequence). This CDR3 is CSATTGNTEAFF. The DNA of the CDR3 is TGCAGTGCTACAACAGGGAACACTGAAGCTTTCTTT.

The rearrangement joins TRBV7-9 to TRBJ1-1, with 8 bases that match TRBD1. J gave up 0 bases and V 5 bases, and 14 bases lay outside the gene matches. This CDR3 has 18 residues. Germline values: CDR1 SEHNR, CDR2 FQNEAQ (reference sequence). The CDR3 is CASSVQDRGGRMNTEAFF. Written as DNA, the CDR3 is TGTGCCAGCAGCGTCCAAGACAGGGGAGGAAGAATGAACACTGAAGCTTTCTTT. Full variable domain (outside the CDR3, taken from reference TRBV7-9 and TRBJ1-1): DTGVSQNPRHKITKRGQNVTFRCDPISEHNRLYWYRQTLGQGPEFLTYFQNEAQLEKSRLLSDRFSAERPKGSFSTLEIQRTEQGDSAMYLCASSVQDRGGRMNTEAFFGQGTRLTVV.

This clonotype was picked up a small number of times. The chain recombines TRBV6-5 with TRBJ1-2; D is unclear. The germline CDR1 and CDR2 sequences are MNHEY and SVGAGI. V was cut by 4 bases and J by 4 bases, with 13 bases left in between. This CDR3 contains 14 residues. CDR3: CASSSQRLRYGYTF. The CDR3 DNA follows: TGTGCCAGCAGTTCGCAGAGGCTTCGCTATGGCTACACCTTC.

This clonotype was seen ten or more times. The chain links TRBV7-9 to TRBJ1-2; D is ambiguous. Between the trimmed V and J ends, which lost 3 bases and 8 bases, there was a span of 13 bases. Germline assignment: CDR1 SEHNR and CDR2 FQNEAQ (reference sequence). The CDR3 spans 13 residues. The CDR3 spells CASSLSGREGYTF. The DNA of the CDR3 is TGTGCCAGCAGCTTGTCGGGAAGGGAAGGCTACACCTTC.

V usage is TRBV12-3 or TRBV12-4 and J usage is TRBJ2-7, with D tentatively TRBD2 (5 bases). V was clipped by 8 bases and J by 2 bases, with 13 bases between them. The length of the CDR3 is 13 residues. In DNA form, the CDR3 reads TGTGCCAGCGGGAGTAGCGACGCCTACGAGCAGTACTTC. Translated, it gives CASGSSDAYEQYF.

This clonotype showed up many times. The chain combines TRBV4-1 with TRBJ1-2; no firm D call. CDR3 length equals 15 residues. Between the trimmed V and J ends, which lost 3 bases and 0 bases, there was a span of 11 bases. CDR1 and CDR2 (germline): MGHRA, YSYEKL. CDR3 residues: CASSHVEGSNYGYTF. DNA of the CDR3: TGCGCCAGCAGCCATGTAGAGGGTTCTAACTATGGCTACACCTTC.